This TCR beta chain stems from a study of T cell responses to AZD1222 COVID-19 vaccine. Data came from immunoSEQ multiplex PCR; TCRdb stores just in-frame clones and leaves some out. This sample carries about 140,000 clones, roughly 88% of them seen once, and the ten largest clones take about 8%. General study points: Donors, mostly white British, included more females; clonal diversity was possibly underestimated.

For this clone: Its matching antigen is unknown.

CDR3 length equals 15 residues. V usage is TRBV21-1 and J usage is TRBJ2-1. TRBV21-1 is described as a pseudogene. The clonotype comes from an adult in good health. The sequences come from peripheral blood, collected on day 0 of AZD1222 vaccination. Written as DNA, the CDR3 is TGTGCCAGCGGCCTGTGGCAGGGCGGGTACAATGAGCAGTTCTTC. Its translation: CASGLWQGGYNEQFF.